One sample yielded the 7 T cell receptor beta chains listed below, sequenced in a study of blood T cell repertoires in COVID-19. The data were produced by immunoSEQ multiplex PCR, yet TCRdb's version contains in-frame clones alone and is incomplete. The sample shows about 60,000 clones, over 80% of them seen only once. What was sequenced was peripheral blood. These receptors came from a man under 40 with COVID-19, enrolled during active disease.

V gene TRBV10-3 combines with J gene TRBJ2-2; perhaps TRBD2 as D (5 bases). Per germline, CDR1 ENHRY and CDR2 SYGVKD. Deletions cut 11 bases from V and 6 bases from J, with 13 bases between. The CDR3 runs to 12 residues. CDR3 sequence reads: CAVQADAGELFF. The CDR3 DNA reads as TGTGCCGTCCAAGCGGATGCCGGGGAGCTGTTTTTT.

This clone was observed once. Written as DNA, the CDR3 is TGTGCCAGCAGCCCCCGCAGCGGGAGGTCTAGCACAGATACGCAGTATTTT. Its translation is CASSPRSGRSSTDTQYF. The chain couples TRBV7-8 to TRBJ2-3; TRBD2 matches at 9 bases. V gave up 5 bases and J gave up 0 bases; unmatched junction bases: 9. The CDR3 is 17 residues long. Germline CDR1 SGHVS, CDR2 FQNEAQ. Full variable domain (rest looked up from reference TRBV7-8 and TRBJ2-3): GAGVSQSPRYKVAKRGQDVALRCDPISGHVSLFWYQQALGQGPEFLTYFQNEAQLDKSGLPSDRFFAERPEGSVSTLKIQRTQQEDSAVYLCASSPRSGRSSTDTQYFGPGTRLTVL.

This rearrangement joins TRBV6-5 to TRBJ1-4; D may be TRBD1 (6 bases). This CDR3 contains 14 residues. V was pared by 5 bases and J by 9 bases, with 16 bases between. CDR1 is MNHEY and CDR2 is SVGAGI in the germline V gene. The DNA for the CDR3 is TGTGCCAGCAGTAACCCAGGGGCATCAAAAAAACTGTTTTTT. Its translation: CASSNPGASKKLFF.

The rearrangement uses TRBV5-4 and TRBJ2-7; tentative D call: TRBD2 (6 bases). There are 14 residues in the CDR3. Germline CDR1 SGHNT, CDR2 YYREEE (reference sequence). V shed 1 base and J shed 6 bases, with 14 bases lying between them. CDR3 loop: CASSLKLAVGEQYF. DNA of the CDR3: TGTGCCAGCAGCTTGAAACTAGCCGTAGGCGAGCAGTACTTC.

This chain uses TRBV27 with TRBJ1-2, with 7 positions matching TRBD1. This CDR3 contains 14 residues. Germline CDR1 and CDR2: MNHEY and SMNVEV (reference sequence). V lost 3 bases and J lost 2; bases outside the gene matches: 3. CDR3 bases: TGTGCCAGCAGTTTGCACAGGGGAAACTATGGCTACACCTTC. Its protein is CASSLHRGNYGYTF.

The V call is TRBV10-3, the J call TRBJ2-7; 13 positions agree with TRBD2. CDR1 is ENHRY, CDR2 SYGVKD, per germline. V trimming: 4 bases; J trimming: 4 bases; junction bases outside the gene matches: 7. This CDR3 has 16 residues. CDR3 bases: TGTGCCATCAGTGGGACTAGCGGGAGTATGAGGTACGAGCAGTACTTC. Translated, it gives CAISGTSGSMRYEQYF.

The chain uses TRBV5-1 and TRBJ2-2, with D possibly TRBD2 on 6 matching bases. The CDR3 consists of 14 residues. Germline loops: CDR1 SGHRS, CDR2 YFSETQ. Trimming removed 5 bases at V and 5 bases at J, with 13 bases between. As DNA, the CDR3 is TGCGCCAGCAGGAAGAGGGCGGGAACCGGGGAGCTGTTTTTT. Translated: CASRKRAGTGELFF. The entire variable domain, with the rest obtained from reference TRBV5-1 and TRBJ2-2, is as follows: KAGVTQTPRYLIKTRGQQVTLSCSPISGHRSVSWYQQTPGQGLQFLFEYFSETQRNKGNFPGRFSGRQFSNSRSEMNVSTLELGDSALYLCASRKRAGTGELFFGEGSRLTVL.